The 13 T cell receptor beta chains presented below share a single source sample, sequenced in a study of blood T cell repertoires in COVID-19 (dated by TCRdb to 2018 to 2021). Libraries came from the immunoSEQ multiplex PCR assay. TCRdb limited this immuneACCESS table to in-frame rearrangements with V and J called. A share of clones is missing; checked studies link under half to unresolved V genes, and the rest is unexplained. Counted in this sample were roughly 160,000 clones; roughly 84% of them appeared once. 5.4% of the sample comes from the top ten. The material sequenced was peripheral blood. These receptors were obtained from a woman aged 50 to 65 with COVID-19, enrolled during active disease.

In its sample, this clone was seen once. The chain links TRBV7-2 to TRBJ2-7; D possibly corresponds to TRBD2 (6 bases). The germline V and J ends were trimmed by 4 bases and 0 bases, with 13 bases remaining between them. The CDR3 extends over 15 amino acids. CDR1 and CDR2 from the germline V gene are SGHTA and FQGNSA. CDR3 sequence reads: CASSSRGTVSYEQYF. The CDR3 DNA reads TGTGCCAGCAGCTCACGAGGGACTGTCTCCTACGAGCAGTACTTC.

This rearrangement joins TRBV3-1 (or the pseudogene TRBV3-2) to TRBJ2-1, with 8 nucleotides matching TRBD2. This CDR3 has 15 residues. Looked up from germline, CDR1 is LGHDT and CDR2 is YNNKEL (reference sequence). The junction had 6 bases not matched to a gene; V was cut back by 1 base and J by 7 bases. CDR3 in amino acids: CASSQAKLAVNEQFF. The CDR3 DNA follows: TGTGCCAGCAGCCAAGCTAAACTAGCGGTGAATGAGCAGTTCTTC.

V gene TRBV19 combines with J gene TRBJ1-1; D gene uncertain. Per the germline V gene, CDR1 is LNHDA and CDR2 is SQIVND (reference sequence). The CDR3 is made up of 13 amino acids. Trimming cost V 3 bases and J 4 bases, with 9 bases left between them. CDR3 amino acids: CASSIQRGTEAFF. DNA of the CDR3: TGTGCCAGTAGTATCCAACGGGGCACTGAAGCTTTCTTT.

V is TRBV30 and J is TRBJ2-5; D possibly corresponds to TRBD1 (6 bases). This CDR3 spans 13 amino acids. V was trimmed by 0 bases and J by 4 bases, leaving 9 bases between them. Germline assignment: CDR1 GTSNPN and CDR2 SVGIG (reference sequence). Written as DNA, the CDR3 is TGTGCCTGGAGTGTGACAGGACGAGAGACCCAGTACTTC. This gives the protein CAWSVTGRETQYF.

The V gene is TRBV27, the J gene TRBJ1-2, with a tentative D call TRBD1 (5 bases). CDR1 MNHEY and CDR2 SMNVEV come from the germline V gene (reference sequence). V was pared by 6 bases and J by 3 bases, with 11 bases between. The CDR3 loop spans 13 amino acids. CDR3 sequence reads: CASSPGGDYGYTF. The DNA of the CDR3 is TGTGCCAGCAGCCCGGGGGGGGACTATGGCTACACCTTC.

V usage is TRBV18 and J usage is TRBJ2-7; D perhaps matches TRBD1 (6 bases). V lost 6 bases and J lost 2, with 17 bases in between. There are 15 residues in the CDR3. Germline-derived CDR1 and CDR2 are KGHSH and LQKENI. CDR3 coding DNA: TGTGCCAGCTCCCTGGGAATGCAGGGGCCCTACGAGCAGTACTTC. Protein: CASSLGMQGPYEQYF.

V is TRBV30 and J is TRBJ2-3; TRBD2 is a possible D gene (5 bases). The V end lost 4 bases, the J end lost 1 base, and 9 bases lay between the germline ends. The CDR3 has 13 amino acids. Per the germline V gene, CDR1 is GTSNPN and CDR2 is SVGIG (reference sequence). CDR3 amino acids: CAWTGSGTDTQYF. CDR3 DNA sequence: TGTGCCTGGACGGGTAGCGGCACAGATACGCAGTATTTT.

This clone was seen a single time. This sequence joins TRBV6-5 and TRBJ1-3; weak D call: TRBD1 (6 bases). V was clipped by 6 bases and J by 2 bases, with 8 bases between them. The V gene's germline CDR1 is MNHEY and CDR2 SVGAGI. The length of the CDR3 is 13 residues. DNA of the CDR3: TGTGCCAGCAGCTGGGACACTGGAAACACCATATATTTT. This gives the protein CASSWDTGNTIYF.

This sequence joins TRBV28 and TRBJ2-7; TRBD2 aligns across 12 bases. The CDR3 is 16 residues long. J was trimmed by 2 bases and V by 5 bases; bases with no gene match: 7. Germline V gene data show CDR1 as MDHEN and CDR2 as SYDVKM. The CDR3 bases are TGTGCCAGCAGTCCTCAGACTAGCGGGGGAACCTACGAGCAGTACTTC. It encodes CASSPQTSGGTYEQYF. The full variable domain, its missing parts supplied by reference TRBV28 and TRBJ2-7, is DVKVTQSSRYLVKRTGEKVFLECVQDMDHENMFWYRQDPGLGLRLIYFSYDVKMKEKGDIPEGYSVSREKKERFSLILESASTNQTSMYLCASSPQTSGGTYEQYFGPGTRLTVT.

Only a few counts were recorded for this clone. In DNA, the CDR3 is TGTGCCAGCAGTTATACCCTTATGAGGGATGAGCAGTTCTTC. This gives the protein CASSYTLMRDEQFF. V and J are TRBV6-5 and TRBJ2-1; tentatively, D is TRBD2 (5 bases). The CDR3 length is 14 residues. V dropped 3 bases and J dropped 8 bases, with 14 bases sitting between them. CDR1 and CDR2 from the germline V gene are MNHEY and SVGAGI.

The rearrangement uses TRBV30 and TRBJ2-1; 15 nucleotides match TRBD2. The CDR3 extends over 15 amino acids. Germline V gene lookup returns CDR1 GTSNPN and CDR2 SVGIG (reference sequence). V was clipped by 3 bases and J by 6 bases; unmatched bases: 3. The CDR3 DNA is TGTGCCTGGAGATTGGGACTAGCGGGGGGCAATGAGCAGTTCTTC. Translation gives CAWRLGLAGGNEQFF.

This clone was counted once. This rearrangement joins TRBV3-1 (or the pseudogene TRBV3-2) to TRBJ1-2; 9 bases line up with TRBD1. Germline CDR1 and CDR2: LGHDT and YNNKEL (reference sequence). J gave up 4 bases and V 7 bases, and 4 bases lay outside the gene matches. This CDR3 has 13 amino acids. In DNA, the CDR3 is TGTGCCAGCACTTGGACAGGGGTCTATGGCTACACCTTC. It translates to CASTWTGVYGYTF.

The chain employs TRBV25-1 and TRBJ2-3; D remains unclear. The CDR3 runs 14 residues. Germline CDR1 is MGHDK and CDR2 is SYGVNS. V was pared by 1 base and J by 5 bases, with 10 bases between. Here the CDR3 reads CASSESRIQDTQYF. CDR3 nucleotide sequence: TGTGCCAGCAGTGAATCCAGGATACAAGATACGCAGTATTTT.